The entry below gives a single TCR beta chain sequence along with its context. This CDR3 region has 16 residues. The germline V gene encodes CDR1 SNHLY and CDR2 FYNNEI. Trimming removed 7 bases from V and 4 bases from J; junction bases left unmatched: 10. In the original workflow: Amplification from reference gene primers served as the basis for estimated nucleated cell counts. Assay: immunoSEQ multiplex PCR; the TCRdb copy retains only in-frame clones and omits some. D and trimming were read from the DNA, whereas the V and J calls and clone size are those reported in that table. Altogether tens of thousands of clones are present, roughly 79% being singletons, with the ten largest covering around 14%. This entry belongs to a study of blood T cell repertoires in COVID-19. Overall study: Acute-phase and convalescent COVID-19 samples originated in the United States, Italy and Spain. T cells, B-cell-depleted T cells, or PBMCs provided the cDNA or gDNA that served as material.

This TCR was sampled from a human donor with active or convalescent COVID-19. The donor label of this sample is uncertain. The chain couples TRBV2 to TRBJ2-6; 7 bases match TRBD2. Sequenced sample: peripheral blood. CDR3 loop: CASMSAGVSGANVLTF. The CDR3 DNA reads as TGTGCCAGCATGAGCGCGGGAGTCTCAGGGGCCAACGTCCTGACTTTC.